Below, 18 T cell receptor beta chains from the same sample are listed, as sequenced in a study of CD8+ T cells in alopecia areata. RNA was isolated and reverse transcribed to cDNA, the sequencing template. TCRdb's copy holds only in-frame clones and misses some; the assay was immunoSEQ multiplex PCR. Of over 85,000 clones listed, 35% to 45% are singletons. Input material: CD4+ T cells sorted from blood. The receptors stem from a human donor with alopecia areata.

DNA of the CDR3: TGTGCCTGGACGTGGGGAAACGAGCAGTACTTC. Its translation: CAWTWGNEQYF. This chain joins TRBV30 and TRBJ2-5; no clear D gene. The tail of the sequence fits TRBJ2-7 better, so the J call may be wrong. Germline values: CDR1 GTSNPN, CDR2 SVGIG (reference sequence). The CDR3 length is 11 residues.

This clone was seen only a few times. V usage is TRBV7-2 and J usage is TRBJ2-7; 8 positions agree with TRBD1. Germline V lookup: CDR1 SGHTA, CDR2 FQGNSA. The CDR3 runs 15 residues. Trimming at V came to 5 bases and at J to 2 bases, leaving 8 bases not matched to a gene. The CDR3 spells CASSGQGGLTYEQYF. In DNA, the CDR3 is TGTGCCAGCAGCGGACAGGGTGGTTTGACCTACGAGCAGTACTTC.

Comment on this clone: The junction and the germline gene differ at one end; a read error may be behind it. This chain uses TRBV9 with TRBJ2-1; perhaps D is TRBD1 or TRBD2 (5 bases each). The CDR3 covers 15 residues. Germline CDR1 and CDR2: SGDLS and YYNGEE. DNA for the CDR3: TGTGCCAGCAGCGAGAGGGGAGATAGTTACAGTGAGCAGTTCTTC. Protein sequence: CASSERGDSYSEQFF.

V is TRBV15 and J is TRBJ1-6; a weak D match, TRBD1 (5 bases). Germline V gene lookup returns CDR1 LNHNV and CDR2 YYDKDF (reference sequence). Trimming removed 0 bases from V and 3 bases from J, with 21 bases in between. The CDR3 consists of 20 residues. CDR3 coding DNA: TGTGCCACCAGCAGAGATCAGCTTAGGGGTTCGCTTCTCTATAATTCACCCCTCCACTTT. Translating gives CATSRDQLRGSLLYNSPLHF.

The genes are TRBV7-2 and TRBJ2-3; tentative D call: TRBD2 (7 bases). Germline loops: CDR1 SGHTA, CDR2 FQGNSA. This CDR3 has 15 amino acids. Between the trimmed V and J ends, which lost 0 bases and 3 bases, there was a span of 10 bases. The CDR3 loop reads CASSLARGATDTQYF. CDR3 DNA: TGTGCCAGCAGCTTAGCACGGGGGGCAACAGATACGCAGTATTTT.

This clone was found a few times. The DNA of the CDR3 is TGCAGCGTTGGGGGAATGAGGAACACTGAAGCTTTCTTT. As protein: CSVGGMRNTEAFF. V is TRBV29-1 and J is TRBJ1-1; D gene ambiguous. The CDR3 is made up of 13 amino acids. Germline CDR1 and CDR2: SQVTM and ANQGSEA. Between the trimmed V and J ends, which lost 4 bases and 1 base, there was a span of 10 bases.

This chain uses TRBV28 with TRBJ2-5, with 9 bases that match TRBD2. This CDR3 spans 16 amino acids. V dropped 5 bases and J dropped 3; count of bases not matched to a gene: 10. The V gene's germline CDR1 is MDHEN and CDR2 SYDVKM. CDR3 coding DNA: TGTGCCAGCAGTACCGCCCCCGGGACTAGCAAAGAGACCCAGTACTTC. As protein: CASSTAPGTSKETQYF.

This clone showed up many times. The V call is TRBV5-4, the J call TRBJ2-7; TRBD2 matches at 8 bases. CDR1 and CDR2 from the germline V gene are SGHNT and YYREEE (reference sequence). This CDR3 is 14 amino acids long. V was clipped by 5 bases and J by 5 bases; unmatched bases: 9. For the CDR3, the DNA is TGTGCCAGCAGGGCCGGGACTAGGAGGGACGAGCAGTACTTC. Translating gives CASRAGTRRDEQYF. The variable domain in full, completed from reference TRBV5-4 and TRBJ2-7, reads ETGVTQSPTHLIKTRGQQVTLRCSSQSGHNTVSWYQQALGQGPQFIFQYYREEENGRGNFPPRFSGLQFPNYSSELNVNALELDDSALYLCASRAGTRRDEQYFGPGTRLTVT.

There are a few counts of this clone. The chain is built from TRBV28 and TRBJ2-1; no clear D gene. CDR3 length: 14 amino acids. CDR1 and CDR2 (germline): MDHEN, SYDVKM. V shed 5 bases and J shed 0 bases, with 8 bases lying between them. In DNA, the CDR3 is TGTGCCAGCAGTCCACTTAACTCCTACAATGAGCAGTTCTTC. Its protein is CASSPLNSYNEQFF.

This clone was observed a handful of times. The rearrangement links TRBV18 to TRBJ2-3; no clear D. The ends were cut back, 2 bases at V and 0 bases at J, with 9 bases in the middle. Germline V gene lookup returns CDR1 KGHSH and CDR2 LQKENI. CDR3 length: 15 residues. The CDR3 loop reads CASSPLYTSTDTQYF. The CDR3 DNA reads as TGTGCCAGCTCACCATTATACACCAGCACAGATACGCAGTATTTT. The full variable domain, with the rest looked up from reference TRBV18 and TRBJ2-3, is NAGVMQNPRHLVRRRGQEARLRCSPMKGHSHVYWYRQLPEEGLKFMVYLQKENIIDESGMPKERFSAEFPKEGPSILRIQQVVRGDSAAYFCASSPLYTSTDTQYFGPGTRLTVL.

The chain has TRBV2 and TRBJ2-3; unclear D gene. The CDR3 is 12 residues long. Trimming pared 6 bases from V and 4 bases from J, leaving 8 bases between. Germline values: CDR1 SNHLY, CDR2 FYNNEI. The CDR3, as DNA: TGTGCCAGCAGCCCGGGTTCAGATACGCAGTATTTT. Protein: CASSPGSDTQYF.

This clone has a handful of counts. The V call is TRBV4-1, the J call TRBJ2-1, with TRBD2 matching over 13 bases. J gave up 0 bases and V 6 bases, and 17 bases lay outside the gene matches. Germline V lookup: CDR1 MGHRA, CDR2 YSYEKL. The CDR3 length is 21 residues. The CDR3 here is CASRERPQGLAGNRSYNEQFF. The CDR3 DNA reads TGCGCCAGCAGGGAGCGACCCCAGGGACTAGCGGGAAATCGCTCCTACAATGAGCAGTTCTTC.

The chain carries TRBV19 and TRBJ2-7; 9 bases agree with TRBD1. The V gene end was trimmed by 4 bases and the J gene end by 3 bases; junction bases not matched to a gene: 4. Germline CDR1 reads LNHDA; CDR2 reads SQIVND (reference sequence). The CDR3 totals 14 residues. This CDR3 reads CASSNRQGGYEQYF. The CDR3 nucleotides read TGTGCCAGTAGTAACCGACAGGGGGGCTACGAGCAGTACTTC.

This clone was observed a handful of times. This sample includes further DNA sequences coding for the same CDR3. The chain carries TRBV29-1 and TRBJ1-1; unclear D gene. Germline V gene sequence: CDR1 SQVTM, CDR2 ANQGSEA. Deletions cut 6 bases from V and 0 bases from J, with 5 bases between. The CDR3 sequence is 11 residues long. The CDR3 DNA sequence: TGCAGCGTGGGCCTGAACACTGAAGCTTTCTTT. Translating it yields CSVGLNTEAFF.

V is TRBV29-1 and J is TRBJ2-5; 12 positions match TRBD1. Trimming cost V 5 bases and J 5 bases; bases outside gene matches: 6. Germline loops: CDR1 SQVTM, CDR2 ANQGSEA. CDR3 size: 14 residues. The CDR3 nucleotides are TGCAGCGTTCGGGACAGGGGGCGCGGGGAGACCCAGTACTTC. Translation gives CSVRDRGRGETQYF. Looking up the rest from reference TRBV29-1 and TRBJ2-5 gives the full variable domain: SAVISQKPSRDICQRGTSLTIQCQVDSQVTMMFWYRQQPGQSLTLIATANQGSEATYESGFVIDKFPISRPNLTFSTLTVSNMSPEDSSIYLCSVRDRGRGETQYFGPGTRLLVL.

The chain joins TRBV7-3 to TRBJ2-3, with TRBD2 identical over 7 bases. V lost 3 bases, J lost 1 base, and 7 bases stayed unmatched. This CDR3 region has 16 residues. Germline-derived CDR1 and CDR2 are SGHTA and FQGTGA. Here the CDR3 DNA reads TGTGCCAGCAGCTTTCTGGGAGGGGTAGGCACAGATACGCAGTATTTT. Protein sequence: CASSFLGGVGTDTQYF.

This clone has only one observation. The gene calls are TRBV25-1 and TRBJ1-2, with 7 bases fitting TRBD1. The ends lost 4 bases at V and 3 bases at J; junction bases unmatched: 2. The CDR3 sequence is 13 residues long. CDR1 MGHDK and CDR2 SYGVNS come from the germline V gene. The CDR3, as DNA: TGTGCCAGCAGTGTAACAGGGGACTATGGCTACACCTTC. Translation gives CASSVTGDYGYTF.

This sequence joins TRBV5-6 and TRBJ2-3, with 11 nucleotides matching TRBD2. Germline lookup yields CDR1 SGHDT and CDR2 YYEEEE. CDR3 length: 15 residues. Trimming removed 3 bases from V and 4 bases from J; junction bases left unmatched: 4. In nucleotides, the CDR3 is TGTGCCAGCAGCTCGACTAGCGGGATACCAGATACGCAGTATTTT. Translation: CASSSTSGIPDTQYF.